The text below deals with one T cell receptor beta chain. Germline CDR1 and CDR2: DFQATT and SNEGSKA (reference sequence). Trimming removed 5 bases from V and 4 bases from J; junction bases left unmatched: 6. This CDR3 is built from 15 residues. One entry per CDR3 protein results from TCRdb running MiXCR on the RT-PCR reads. Of more than 550,000 distinct CDR3 sequences listed, 14% were seen once; the top ten hold 3% to 4.5%. This clonotype was sampled from a female donor in good health, serving as a healthy control. Material: memory CD4+ T cells from blood. This chain links TRBV20-1 with TRBJ2-1; 12 bases fit TRBD2. CDR3 coding DNA: TGCAGTGCTTCCACTAGCGGGAGGTTTTACAATGAGCAGTTCTTC. It yields the protein CSASTSGRFYNEQFF.